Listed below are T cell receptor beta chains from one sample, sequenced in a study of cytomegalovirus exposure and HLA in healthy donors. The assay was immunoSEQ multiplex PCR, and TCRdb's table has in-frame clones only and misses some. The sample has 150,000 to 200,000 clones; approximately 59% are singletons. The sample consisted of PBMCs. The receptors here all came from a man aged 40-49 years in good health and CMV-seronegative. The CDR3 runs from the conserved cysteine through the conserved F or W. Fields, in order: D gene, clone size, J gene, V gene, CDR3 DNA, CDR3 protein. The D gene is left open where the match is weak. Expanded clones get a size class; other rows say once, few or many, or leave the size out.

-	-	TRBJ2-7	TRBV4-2	TGTGCCAGCAGGAATACACTACAGGGAGGGCCGCAGTACTTC	CASRNTLQGGPQYF
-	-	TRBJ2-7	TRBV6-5	TGTGCCAGCAGTTACGGGTACCGGAGCTCCTACGAGCAGTACTTC	CASSYGYRSSYEQYF
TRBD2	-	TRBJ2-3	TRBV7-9	TGTGCCAGCAGCAAAGGGTGGCTAGCGGGGGGGCGGGGCACAGATACGCAGTATTTT	CASSKGWLAGGRGTDTQYF
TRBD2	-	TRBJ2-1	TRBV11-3	TGTGCCAGCAGCTTAGGACTAGCGGGATACAATGAGCAGTTCTTC	CASSLGLAGYNEQFF
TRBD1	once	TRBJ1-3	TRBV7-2	TGTGCCAGCAGCTTAGTTGGGACAGGTGGAAACACCATATATTTT	CASSLVGTGGNTIYF
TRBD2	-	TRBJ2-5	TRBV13	TGTGCCAGCAGCTTAAAAGGGACTAGCGTCGCAGAGACCCAGTACTTC	CASSLKGTSVAETQYF
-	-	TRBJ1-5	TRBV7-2	TGTGCCAGCAGCCCAGGCGGGGTTCGCGTTAGCAATCAGCCCCAGCATTTT	CASSPGGVRVSNQPQHF
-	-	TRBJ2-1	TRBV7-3	TGTGCCAGCAGCTTATCGGGGGAAGGAGGCGAGCAGTTCTTC	CASSLSGEGGEQFF
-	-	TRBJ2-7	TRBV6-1	TGTGCCAGCAGGCATTCCTACTACGAGCAGTACTTC	CASRHSYYEQYF
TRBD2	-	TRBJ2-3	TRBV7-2	TGTGCCAGCAGCTTAGAGGCTAGCGGGGGCGCAGATACGCAGTATTTT	CASSLEASGGADTQYF
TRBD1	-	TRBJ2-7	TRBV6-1	TGTGCCAGCAGTGGAGGGGACAGGGGGGATGTCCACGAGCAGTACTTC	CASSGGDRGDVHEQYF
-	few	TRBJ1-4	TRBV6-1	TGTGCCAGCAGTGAAAGCCTAGAAAAACTGTTTTTT	CASSESLEKLFF
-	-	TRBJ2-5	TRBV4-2	TGTGCCAGCAGCCCGCCGACTGGGAGTCAAGAGACCCAGTACTTC	CASSPPTGSQETQYF
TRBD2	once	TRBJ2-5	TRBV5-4	TGTGCCAGCAGCTTCCGGGGGGGAATCGAGACCCAGTACTTC	CASSFRGGIETQYF
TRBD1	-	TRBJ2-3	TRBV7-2	TGTGCCAGCAGCCCCTTCGACAGGGGGAGGACAGATACGCAGTATTTT	CASSPFDRGRTDTQYF
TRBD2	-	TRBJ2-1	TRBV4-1	TGCGCCAGCAGCCACCCGGGACTAGCGGGGAAAAATGAGCAGTTCTTC	CASSHPGLAGKNEQFF
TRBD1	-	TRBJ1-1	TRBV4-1	TGCGCCAGCAGCCAAGTCCCAGACAGGGTTCGAACTGAAGCTTTCTTT	CASSQVPDRVRTEAFF
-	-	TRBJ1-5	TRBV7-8	TGTGCCAGCAGCTTACTAGCTGCGGGGGCGCTTTATAGCAATCAGCCCCAGCATTTT	CASSLLAAGALYSNQPQHF
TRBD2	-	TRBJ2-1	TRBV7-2	TGTGCCAGCAGCTGGGCTAGCGGGGGGTCCTACAATGAGCAGTTCTTC	CASSWASGGSYNEQFF